Listed below are T cell receptor beta chains from one sample, sequenced in a study of T cells in Graves' hyperthyroidism and ophthalmopathy. TCRdb independently ran MiXCR on the multiplex PCR reads; one entry per CDR3 protein. The data hold about 400,000 distinct CDR3 sequences, with around 14% observed a single time. Specimen: blood. Every receptor here comes from a woman under 30 with Graves' hyperthyroidism. The CDR3 runs from the conserved cysteine through the conserved F or W. The D gene is left open where the match is weak. For some rows the clone size is stated as once, few or many, or as a class when expanded; others skip it.

v_call	j_call	d_call	clone_size	cdr3_nt	cdr3_aa
TRBV11-3	TRBJ2-1	TRBD2	once	TGTGCCAGCAGCCGGGGGGGGGGGGGGGCTGGAGATGAGCAGTTCTTC	CASSRGGGGAGDEQFF
TRBV6-1	TRBJ2-3	TRBD2	.	TGTGCCAGCAGTCCAAGCGGGGGGGCCACAGATACGCAGTATTTT	CASSPSGGATDTQYF
TRBV11-2	TRBJ2-7	.	many	TGTGCCAGCAGCATAGGACACTACGAGCAGTACTTC	CASSIGHYEQYF
TRBV27	TRBJ2-1	.	many	TGTGCCAGCAGTAACCTCGGGGTGTGGGACTACAATGAGCAGTTCTTC	CASSNLGVWDYNEQFF
TRBV5-1	TRBJ2-1	TRBD2	many	TGCGCCAGCAGCTTCAATGAACTAGCGGCCACCTACAATGAGCAGTTCTTC	CASSFNELAATYNEQFF
TRBV5-1	TRBJ2-2	.	.	TGCGCCAGCAGCTCCCGACAGAATACGAACACCGGGGAGCTGTTTTTT	CASSSRQNTNTGELFF
TRBV20-1	TRBJ2-1	TRBD2	many	TGCAGTGCCTTGGGACTAGCGGGAGCAGGTGATGAGCAGTTCTTC	CSALGLAGAGDEQFF
TRBV20-1	TRBJ1-3	.	few	TGCAGTGCTCGGGACAATGTAAACACCATATATTTT	CSARDNVNTIYF
TRBV30	TRBJ2-1	TRBD2	many	TGTGCCTGGAACCCTAGCGGGGGAGTAAGTGAGCAGTTCTTC	CAWNPSGGVSEQFF
TRBV11-2	TRBJ2-5	TRBD2	many	TGTGCCAGCAGCATTGGGACTAGCGGGCGGAAAGAGACCCAGTACTTC	CASSIGTSGRKETQYF
TRBV27	TRBJ2-1	.	many	TGTGCCAGCAGTTTATGGGGGATTGAGCAGTTCTTC	CASSLWGIEQFF
TRBV2	TRBJ1-1	.	.	TGTGCCAGCAGTTCGCAGGGTGGTGGCACTGAAGCTTTCTTT	CASSSQGGGTEAFF
TRBV19	TRBJ1-1	.	many	TGTGCCAGTAGTGAGGCGGGGAGGGAAACTGAAGCTTTCTTT	CASSEAGRETEAFF
TRBV2	TRBJ1-4	.	many	TGTGCCAGCAGTGAGAGGGTTCCCAATGAAAAACTGTTTTTT	CASSERVPNEKLFF
TRBV3-1	TRBJ2-1	.	many	TGTGCCAGCAGAGGGCTGGACAATGAGCAGTTCTTC	CASRGLDNEQFF
TRBV6-1	TRBJ2-5	TRBD1	many	TGTGCCAGCATCCTCGGACAGGGGGGAGAGACCCAGTACTTC	CASILGQGGETQYF
TRBV12-3/TRBV12-4	TRBJ2-1	.	many	TGTGCCAGCAGTTTGGGGACCAATAACAATGAGCAGTTCTTC	CASSLGTNNNEQFF
TRBV19	TRBJ2-7	TRBD2	many	TGTGCCAGTAGTTCTAGCGGGAGCGTCCAAAACGAGCAGTACTTC	CASSSSGSVQNEQYF
TRBV11-3	TRBJ2-3	TRBD2	.	TGTGCCAGCAGCCTTGGGACTAGCGGGGGTAGCACAGATACGCAGTATTTT	CASSLGTSGGSTDTQYF
TRBV20-1	TRBJ2-5	TRBD1	many	TGCAGTGCCACGAGGGGGGACAGGGGGCAAGAGACCCAGTACTTC	CSATRGDRGQETQYF
TRBV2	TRBJ1-1	.	.	TGTGCCAGCAGTGAACAGTTTGAAGCTTTCTTT	CASSEQFEAFF
TRBV29-1	TRBJ2-7	TRBD2	few	TGCAGCGCCCGACTAGCGGGAGGGCGCGAGCAGTACTTC	CSARLAGGREQYF
TRBV20-1	TRBJ2-1	TRBD1	.	TGCGCAGTGCTACGGCCCGGGACAGGGGATTTCAATGAGCAGTTCTTC	CAVLRPGTGDFNEQFF
TRBV29-1	TRBJ2-1	.	few	TGCAGCCTAATAGGCGGGGTCGGTAACTACAATGAGCAGTTCTTC	CSLIGGVGNYNEQFF
TRBV27	TRBJ2-7	.	few	TGTGCCAGCAGCTTTAATTTCTGGGCCGAGCAGTACTTC	CASSFNFWAEQYF
TRBV27	TRBJ2-5	TRBD2	many	TGTGCCAGCAGGACTAGCGGGGGTCATGGGGAGACCCAGTACTTC	CASRTSGGHGETQYF
TRBV24-1	TRBJ2-7	.	many	TGTGCCACCAGTGACCCCCCCGGGCGCGAGCAGTACTTC	CATSDPPGREQYF
TRBV6-1	TRBJ2-7	TRBD2	many	TGTGCCAGCAGACTAGCGGGAGAGAACCACGAGCAGTACTTC	CASRLAGENHEQYF
TRBV19	TRBJ1-2	.	many	TGTGCCAGTAGATCTATCCAAAGACACTATGGCTACACCTTC	CASRSIQRHYGYTF
TRBV12-3/TRBV12-4	TRBJ2-7	TRBD1	many	TGTGCCAGCAGTTTGGGTCGTACAGGGGCCACATACGAGCAGTACTTC	CASSLGRTGATYEQYF
TRBV4-1	TRBJ2-3	TRBD1	.	TGCGCCAGCAGCCGCCCGACAGGGAACACAGATACGCAGTATTTT	CASSRPTGNTDTQYF
TRBV20-1	TRBJ1-2	.	.	TGCAGTGCTAGGGTCTTCGATGGCTACACCTTC	CSARVFDGYTF
TRBV11-2	TRBJ1-4	.	few	TGTGCCAGCAGCTCGTTACAGTTCTCAACTAATGAAAAACTGTTTTTT	CASSSLQFSTNEKLFF
TRBV6-5	TRBJ2-5	TRBD2	.	TGTGCCAGCAGTTACGGAGTGGGACTAGGGACCCAGTACTTC	CASSYGVGLGTQYF
TRBV7-9	TRBJ2-3	.	many	TGTGCCAGCAGCTTGGGACGGACTTTCACAGATACGCAGTATTTT	CASSLGRTFTDTQYF
TRBV25-1	TRBJ1-1	TRBD1	many	TGTGCCAGCAGTGGGCTTACAGGGGGAACTGAAGCTTTCTTT	CASSGLTGGTEAFF
TRBV27	TRBJ1-2	TRBD1	.	TGTGCCAGCAGTTTTTTGGGACAGGGTAATGGCTACACCTTC	CASSFLGQGNGYTF
TRBV19	TRBJ2-1	.	.	TGTGCCAGTAGTTGGGGAGACAGGCCGCCCCGGGGTGAGCAGTTCTTC	CASSWGDRPPRGEQFF
TRBV10-3	TRBJ2-3	.	many	TGTGCCATCAGTACTTCCGGGACACGTTTGGTGGATACGCAGTATTTT	CAISTSGTRLVDTQYF
TRBV12-5	TRBJ1-4	.	.	TGTGCTAGTGGTTTGGCACCTAGTGAAAAACTGTTTTTT	CASGLAPSEKLFF
TRBV15	TRBJ1-4	TRBD1	many	TGTGCCACCAGCCTGGGACAGGGGAGGGAAAAACTGTTTTTT	CATSLGQGREKLFF
TRBV27	TRBJ1-4	TRBD1	.	TGTGCCAGCCACAGGGGCCCTAGGGAAAAACTGTTTTTT	CASHRGPREKLFF
TRBV7-3	TRBJ2-1	TRBD1	many	TGTGCCAGCAGCTCGGGACAGGGGGCGGCGGATGAGCAGTTCTTC	CASSSGQGAADEQFF
TRBV7-2	TRBJ2-2	.	.	TGTGCCAGCAGCTTAGAGTACAGGACAGTGAACACCGGGGAGCTGTTTTTT	CASSLEYRTVNTGELFF
TRBV18	TRBJ1-4	.	many	TGTGCCAGCTCACCCCGGACAGATGAAAAACTGTTTTTT	CASSPRTDEKLFF
TRBV20-1	TRBJ2-7	.	many	TGCAGTGCTACTCCAGACTACAACTACGAGCAGTACTTC	CSATPDYNYEQYF
TRBV28	TRBJ1-5	.	many	TGTGCCAGCAGTTATCCTCGGGGCCCCAATCAGCCCCAGCATTTT	CASSYPRGPNQPQHF
TRBV20-1	TRBJ2-5	.	many	TGCAGTGCTCGTCTAGGGGGGTGGGAGACCCAGTACTTC	CSARLGGWETQYF